The rows below give T cell receptor beta chains drawn from one sample of a study of T-cell reconstitution after alpha-beta-depleted transplantation in children. TCRdb redid the calling of the PCR reads with MiXCR, one entry per CDR3 protein. The sample lists 500,000 to 750,000 distinct CDR3 sequences; 10% to 15% were seen once. The material sequenced was PBMCs, mostly from graft donor cells, taken 360 days after TCRalphabeta/CD19-depleted stem cell transplant. The receptors originated from a male patient younger than 18 who had a stem cell transplant for acute myeloid leukemia, so the T cells may come from the graft donor. Each CDR3 is given with its conserved first and last residue. A D gene is named only where the DNA matches it firmly. Size values are once, few and many counts, or a class for expanded clones, and some rows have none.

D	size	V	J	DNA	CDR3
.	.	TRBV6-2/TRBV6-3	TRBJ2-5	TGTGCCAGCAGTTACTCGAGCGGGCGTACCGAAGAGACCCAGTACTTC	CASSYSSGRTEETQYF
.	.	TRBV12-3/TRBV12-4	TRBJ2-1	TGTGCCAGCAGACACCTGGACAAGGGCCGGGGGGAGCAGTTCTTC	CASRHLDKGRGEQFF
TRBD1	few	TRBV28	TRBJ2-3	TGTGCCAGCAGTTTGACAGGGGGGAAAAGCGATACGCAGTATTTT	CASSLTGGKSDTQYF
TRBD1	few	TRBV5-1	TRBJ2-3	TGCGCCAGCAGCTGGGGGACAGCTCGCACAGATACGCAGTATTTT	CASSWGTARTDTQYF
.	many	TRBV29-1	TRBJ2-4	TGCAGCGTTGGAAGTGGGCTAGCCAAAAACATTCAGTACTTC	CSVGSGLAKNIQYF
.	many	TRBV12-3/TRBV12-4	TRBJ2-7	TGTGCCAGCACCCCATCGGGACAACCCGCCGAGCAGTACTTC	CASTPSGQPAEQYF
.	few	TRBV28	TRBJ2-2	TGTGCCAGCAGTTTCATAGCAGAGGCGGGGGAGCTGTTTTTT	CASSFIAEAGELFF
.	few	TRBV3-1	TRBJ2-2	TGTGCCAGCAGCCGTTCGGGGGTCACCGGGGAGCTGTTTTTT	CASSRSGVTGELFF
.	.	TRBV2	TRBJ2-7	TGTGCCAGCAATGAGGACAGCTCCTACGAGCAGTACTTC	CASNEDSSYEQYF
TRBD2	.	TRBV20-1	TRBJ2-3	TGCAGTGCTAGTGCCGGGACTAGCGGGATTTCAGATACGCAGTATTTT	CSASAGTSGISDTQYF
TRBD2	few	TRBV6-2/TRBV6-3	TRBJ2-7	TGTGCCAGCAGGCCTCCGGGACTAGCGGGAGAAAAGTACGAGCAGTACTTC	CASRPPGLAGEKYEQYF
TRBD2	.	TRBV20-1	TRBJ2-7	TGCAGTGCAAGAAGGTGGCGGGAGCTCGACGAGCAGTACTTC	CSARRWRELDEQYF
.	few	TRBV20-1	TRBJ2-7	TGCAGTGCTTTCCTCAGGAGAGGGTCCTACGAGCAGTACTTC	CSAFLRRGSYEQYF
TRBD1	many	TRBV4-3	TRBJ2-1	TGCGCCAGCAGCCCACAACCTGGACAGGTATACGACAATGAGCAGTTCTTC	CASSPQPGQVYDNEQFF
.	few	TRBV9	TRBJ2-1	TGTGCCAGCAGCGCCAAGGGAGGCGAGTACAATGAGCAGTTCTTC	CASSAKGGEYNEQFF
.	many	TRBV7-2	TRBJ2-3	TGTGCCAGCAGCCTTACTAGCTTGACGCAGTATTTT	CASSLTSLTQYF
.	many	TRBV28	TRBJ2-1	TGTGCCAGCAGGTCGGGTAGCGGCAATGAGCAGTTCTTC	CASRSGSGNEQFF
TRBD2	few	TRBV20-1	TRBJ2-5	TGCAGTGCCTCGGTCGGACTAGTAACAGAGACCCAGTACTTC	CSASVGLVTETQYF
TRBD2	.	TRBV2	TRBJ2-3	TGTGCCAGCGTGCGGGGGAGCAGCACAGATACGCAGTATTTT	CASVRGSSTDTQYF
.	few	TRBV18	TRBJ2-1	TGTGCCAGCTCACGTGCCACTAGCAATGAGCAGTTCTTC	CASSRATSNEQFF
.	.	TRBV7-3	TRBJ2-1	TGTGCCAGCAGCCCAAGTCGACTATCCGCCATTGAGCAGTTCTTC	CASSPSRLSAIEQFF
TRBD2	.	TRBV14	TRBJ2-5	TGTGCCAGCAGCCACCGACTAGCGGGAGGAGGGGAGACCCAGTACTTC	CASSHRLAGGGETQYF
.	few	TRBV9	TRBJ2-5	TGTGCCAGCAGCGTAGGACCTTGGGCACAAGAGACCCAGTACTTC	CASSVGPWAQETQYF
.	.	TRBV24-1	TRBJ2-7	TGTGCCACCAGTCCCTCCCATTCCTACGAGCAGTACTTC	CATSPSHSYEQYF
TRBD1	few	TRBV20-1	TRBJ1-2	TGCAGTGCTTGGGACAGGGAACTTTATGGCTACACCTTC	CSAWDRELYGYTF
TRBD2	.	TRBV7-2	TRBJ2-3	TGTGCCAGCAGCTTAGTAGGTAGCGGGAGGCTCACAGATACGCAGTATTTT	CASSLVGSGRLTDTQYF
TRBD1	many	TRBV12-3/TRBV12-4	TRBJ2-1	TGTGCCAGCAGTCCCCCCGGGACAGGGCATTACAATGAGCAGTTCTTC	CASSPPGTGHYNEQFF
TRBD2	few	TRBV11-2	TRBJ2-2	TGTGCCAGCATCGAACCGGGACTAGCGGAGAACACCGGGGAGCTGTTTTTT	CASIEPGLAENTGELFF
.	.	TRBV29-1	TRBJ2-7	TGCAGCGTTGATGGTTTGGGCGGGCCCTACGAGCAGTACTTC	CSVDGLGGPYEQYF
.	.	TRBV6-1	TRBJ2-5	TGTGCCAGCAGTGAAGGGCAGGGACGGACCCAGTACTTC	CASSEGQGRTQYF
.	few	TRBV4-3	TRBJ1-1	TGCGCCAGCAGCCCTGGGGACCGTCAACTTGAAGCTTTCTTT	CASSPGDRQLEAFF
.	.	TRBV3-1	TRBJ1-1	TGTGCCAGCAGCCAAGATGACGGACTCCCAATGAACACTGAAGCTTTCTTT	CASSQDDGLPMNTEAFF
.	few	TRBV29-1	TRBJ2-3	TGCAGCGTCAAACTAATACTAGCAGCAGATACGCAGTATTTT	CSVKLILAADTQYF
.	few	TRBV2	TRBJ2-1	TGTGCCAGCAGTGAAGGGCTAGCGAGCTCCTACAATGAGCAGTTCTTC	CASSEGLASSYNEQFF
.	once	TRBV10-3	TRBJ2-5	TGTGCCATCAGTGAGGTGCAGCCCGGGGGAGAGACCCAGTACTTC	CAISEVQPGGETQYF
.	many	TRBV2	TRBJ1-5	TGTGCCAGCAGTGACGGGCTCAGCAATCAGCCCCAGCATTTT	CASSDGLSNQPQHF
TRBD2	many	TRBV28	TRBJ2-7	TGTGCCAGCAGTTCCTCGGGCGGGAGGAGGTACGAGCAGTACTTC	CASSSSGGRRYEQYF
TRBD2	few	TRBV18	TRBJ2-7	TGTGCCAGCTCACCTCGAAGTCTAGCGGGAGGGCCCGACGAGCAGTACTTC	CASSPRSLAGGPDEQYF
TRBD2	.	TRBV29-1	TRBJ2-1	TGCAGCGTTTGGGGACTAGCGGGAGTTTGGGGCAATGAGCAGTTCTTC	CSVWGLAGVWGNEQFF
TRBD1	few	TRBV28	TRBJ2-5	TGTGCCAGCAGAAGACAGGGCGATCAGACCCAGTACTTC	CASRRQGDQTQYF
.	.	TRBV20-1	TRBJ2-5	TGCAGTGCTAGGCACTCCCGGAGGGGTGGAGAGACCCAGTACTTC	CSARHSRRGGETQYF